This record concerns one TCR beta chain sequence. Its specificity is unknown. Study-wide results and caveats: Greatest tumor Treg TCR overlap was with tumor naive CD4+ cells. The larger cohort examined one V-J beta rearrangement, not whole repertoires.

V was shortened by 2 bases and J by 0 bases, with 5 bases between the two germline ends. The germline V gene encodes CDR1 DFQATT and CDR2 SNEGSKA (reference sequence). The CDR3 is 13 residues long. Naive CD4+ T cells were purified with Tregs depleted by CD25. Full-length variable regions came from constant-region reverse primers plus semi-nested Nested Universal Primer A PCR. TCRdb re-analysed the 5' RACE reads in MiXCR, keeping a single row per CDR3 protein. The sample records about 50,000 distinct CDR3 sequences, 25% to 30% being singletons. The gene calls are TRBV20-1 and TRBJ1-3; D unclear. The sequence came from a female donor with breast cancer. The sequenced sample consisted of naive CD4+ T cells sorted from blood. Stated subset: naive CD4+ T cells, CD4+CD45RA+CD25-. The CDR3 DNA follows: TGCAGTGCTAGACAGATCTCTGGAAACACCATATATTTT. Translation gives CSARQISGNTIYF.